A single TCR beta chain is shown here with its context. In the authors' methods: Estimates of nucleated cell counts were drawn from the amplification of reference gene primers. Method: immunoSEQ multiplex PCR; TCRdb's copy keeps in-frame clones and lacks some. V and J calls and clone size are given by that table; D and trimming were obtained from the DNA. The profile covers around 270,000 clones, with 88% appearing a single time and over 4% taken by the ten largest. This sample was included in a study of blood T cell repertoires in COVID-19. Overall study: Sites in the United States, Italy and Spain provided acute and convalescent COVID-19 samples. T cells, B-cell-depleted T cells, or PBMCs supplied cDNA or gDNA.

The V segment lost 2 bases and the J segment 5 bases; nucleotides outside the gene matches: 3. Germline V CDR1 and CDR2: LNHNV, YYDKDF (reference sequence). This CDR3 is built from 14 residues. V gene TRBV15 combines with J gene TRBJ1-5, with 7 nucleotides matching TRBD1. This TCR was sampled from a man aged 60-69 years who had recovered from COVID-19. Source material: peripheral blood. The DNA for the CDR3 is TGTGCCACCAGCAGACATGACAGGGATCAGCCCCAGCATTTT. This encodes CATSRHDRDQPQHF.